The rows below give T cell receptor beta chains drawn from one sample of a study of radiotherapy plus CTLA-4 blockade in lung cancer. Some clones are missing from TCRdb's copy, which holds only in-frame ones; the method was immunoSEQ multiplex PCR. Of 50,000 to 70,000 clones in the sample, 77% are singletons; the top ten hold 3.5% to 4%. This sample comprised peripheral blood, obtained from a patient treated with radiotherapy plus ipilimumab. The receptors shown here come from a human donor with non-small cell lung cancer who had a partial response to radiotherapy plus ipilimumab. The conserved cysteine and the conserved F or W are not part of the CDR3 here. The order of the fields is J gene, clone size, V gene, CDR3 protein. Clone size is stated in some rows and not others, as once, few, many or a class when expanded.

TRBJ2-5 NA TRBV7-9 ASSKGQGTGETQY
TRBJ2-3 NA TRBV6-5 ASSYGGRSTDTQY
TRBJ2-2 NA TRBV7-9 ASSLGTSFTGELF
TRBJ1-3 NA TRBV10-3 AISESSGMLSGNTIY
TRBJ2-3 NA TRBV14 ASSPHQGRGADTQY
TRBJ1-4 NA TRBV7-9 ASSQSGEKLF
TRBJ1-3 NA TRBV5-1 ASSLGEVSGNTIY
TRBJ2-7 NA TRBV4-1 ASSQTHPSSYEQY
TRBJ1-6 once TRBV6-1 ASESSYNSPLH
TRBJ2-7 NA TRBV6-1 ASSEGTGITYEQY
TRBJ2-1 NA TRBV2 ASSDGGGQF
TRBJ2-7 few TRBV6-6 ASSYEREQY
TRBJ2-1 few TRBV5-4 ASSWEVGRGGAEQF
TRBJ1-1 NA TRBV10-3 ATRTGYENTEAF
TRBJ2-6 NA TRBV7-3 ASSPLAGGRYGANVLT
TRBJ1-5 once TRBV6-1 ASSERPGDYSNQPQH
TRBJ2-7 NA TRBV4-3 ASSQLAAAHYEQY